This T cell receptor (beta chain) was obtained from a study of shared clonotypes between healthy human individuals (dated by TCRdb to 2018 to 2021). As for the study more broadly: A couple of women and a few men aged 18 to 49 years were included in the cohort. Between about 0.85 and 10 billion PBMCs per donor were obtained by leukapheresis. To increase sequencing depth and limit assay-specific biases, different laboratories used diverse techniques to prepare libraries and sequence TCR repertoires. To estimate repertoire size and how much clonotype sharing occurs between individuals, the study deeply sequenced the blood TCR repertoires of 5 or 6 healthy adults. Per donor, three plates each were used for CD4 naive and CD4 memory, two for CD8 naive, and one for CD8 memory. What the work shows at the level of the full study, not this receptor alone: Compared with non-shared clonotypes, the clonotypes found in all four sorted-subset donors had higher generation probabilities. Naive subsets generally had larger estimated clonotype richness than memory subsets. Because the study included only a small number of donors, the genetic and exposure-history diversity represented was limited. Pairwise subsampling led to the expectation that sequencing depth would affect the degree of clonotype sharing among donors. Rarefaction of sorted-subset datasets indicated incomplete sequencing despite the large sequencing depth. Sampling was restricted to blood, and TCR repertoires in tissues likely differ from the TCR repertoires found in blood. When several donors were compared, the shared fraction of clonotypes was roughly 5% for naive CD4, roughly 3.3% for naive CD8, about 2.4% for memory CD4, and 0.4% for memory CD8.

TCR CDR3 regions were amplified from genomic DNA by multiplex PCR using the deep immunoSEQ assay. Genomic DNA extracted from each cell subset was distributed evenly over all wells of several immunoSEQ 96-well plates, and each plate served as one replicate. For sorted subsets, roughly 200 ng of genomic DNA, equivalent to roughly 33,000 T cell genomes, went into each replicate PCR. Purified libraries were quantified with a Qubit 3.0 fluorometer, sized on a Bioanalyzer 2100, and re-quantified with the KAPA Library Quantification kit. A separate single-read 150-cycle Illumina NextSeq 550 flow cell was used to sequence each immunoSEQ 96-well plate. The authors' analysis ran thus. The immunoSEQ output contained only junctional sequences without quality scores, so filtering could not match that applied to full-length reads. Sequences were annotated with PyIR, a Python wrapper for IgBLAST v1.9, using IMGT germline references to assign V/J genes and CDR3. Reads were removed for weak V/J assignments (E-value above 1e-6), missing CDR3, stop codons, out-of-frame junctions, or ambiguous translated residues. V3J clonotypes were defined by identical inferred V gene, J gene, and CDR3 amino acid sequence. The percentage overlap between two repertoires was calculated by dividing the number of shared unique clonotypes by the size of the smaller repertoire. Richness of each repertoire was evaluated using RTK rarefaction, the Chao1 estimator, and Recon v2.1 estimates of unobserved clonotypes. OLGA was used to compute generation probabilities for all TCRbeta clonotypes that the gDNA method yielded from a handful of donors. This is the immuneACCESS table as TCRdb keeps it, with only in-frame sequences that have V and J called. A part of the clones is gone; compared with another copy, unresolved V genes explain less than half, and the rest is unexplained. From that table come the V and J calls and clone size; the DNA was used to work out D and trimming. The sample data list about 680,000 clones, and around 72% of these were observed just once. Under 2% of the sample is taken by the ten largest.

Healthy HIV-negative adults with no recently reported acute infections or vaccinations were included as donors. Only Caucasian adults living in Nashville, Tennessee, USA were represented among the donors. CD4+ T cells were enriched by magnetic negative selection; naive cells were then positively selected on CD45RA, and the negative fraction formed the memory subset. After blood collection by leukapheresis, PBMCs were isolated using Ficoll-Histopaque density gradient centrifugation and then cryopreserved in the vapor phase of liquid nitrogen. Analytical flow cytometry was used to check the purity and quantity of each magnetically sorted T cell population. Genomic DNA was isolated from each sorted fraction and quantified by UV absorbance on a Nanodrop 2000c. This clone was seen only once. The target of this receptor is not known. No base qualities exist here, and no much larger clone lies one base off it.

The CDR3 runs 15 residues from the cysteine to the phenylalanine. This entry keeps only the CDR3 DNA: 45 bases, framed from base 1. The germline V gene (reference sequence) yields GTSNPN for CDR1 and SVGIG for CDR2. Trimming costs V 4 bases and J 8 bases, and their ends lie 20 bases apart. Sequenced input: memory CD4+ T cells sorted from blood. According to the study, the label for this sample's cell subset or site signals: CD45RA-negative fraction. This chain is built from TRBV30 and TRBJ1-4; TRBD1 might be the D gene, on 6 matching bases. The source of this sequence is a woman aged 25 to 39 in good health. The nucleotide sequence is TGTGCCTGGACCAAAAAGGGGGGGGTAGGCGAAAAACTGTTTTTT. Translated, this gives CAWTKKGGVGEKLFF.